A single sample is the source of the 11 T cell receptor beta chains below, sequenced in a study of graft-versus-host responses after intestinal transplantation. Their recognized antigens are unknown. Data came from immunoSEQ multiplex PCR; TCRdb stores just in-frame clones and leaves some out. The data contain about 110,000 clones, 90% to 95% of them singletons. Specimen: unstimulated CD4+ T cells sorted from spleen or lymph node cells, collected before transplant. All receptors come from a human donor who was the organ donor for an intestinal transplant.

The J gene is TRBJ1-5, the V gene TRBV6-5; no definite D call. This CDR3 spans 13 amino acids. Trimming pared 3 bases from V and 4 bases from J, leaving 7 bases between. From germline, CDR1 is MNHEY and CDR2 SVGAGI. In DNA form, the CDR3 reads TGTGCCAGCAGTTATCGGAGGAATCAGCCCCAGCATTTT. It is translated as CASSYRRNQPQHF.

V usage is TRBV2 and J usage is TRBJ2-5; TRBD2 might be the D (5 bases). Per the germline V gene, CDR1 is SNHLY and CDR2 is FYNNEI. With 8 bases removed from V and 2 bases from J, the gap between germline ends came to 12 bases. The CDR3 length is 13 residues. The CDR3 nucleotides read TGTGCCAGCGTGCGCGGGTCACAAGAGACCCAGTACTTC. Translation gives CASVRGSQETQYF.

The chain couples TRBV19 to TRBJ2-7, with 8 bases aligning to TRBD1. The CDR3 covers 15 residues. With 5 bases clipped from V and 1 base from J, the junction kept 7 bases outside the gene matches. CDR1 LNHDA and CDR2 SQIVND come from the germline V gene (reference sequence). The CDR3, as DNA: TGTGCCAGTAGTCCCCTAGGACAGGGATCCTACGAGCAGTACTTC. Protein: CASSPLGQGSYEQYF.

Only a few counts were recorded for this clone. The CDR3 DNA reads TGTGCCAGCAGGACAGGCGTCAATCAGCCCCAGCATTTT. Translation gives CASRTGVNQPQHF. The V gene is TRBV6-5, the J gene TRBJ1-5, with D possibly TRBD1 on 6 matching bases. Trimming took off 6 bases at V and 3 bases at J, with 9 bases between the two ends. The CDR3 loop spans 13 amino acids. From germline, CDR1 is MNHEY and CDR2 SVGAGI.

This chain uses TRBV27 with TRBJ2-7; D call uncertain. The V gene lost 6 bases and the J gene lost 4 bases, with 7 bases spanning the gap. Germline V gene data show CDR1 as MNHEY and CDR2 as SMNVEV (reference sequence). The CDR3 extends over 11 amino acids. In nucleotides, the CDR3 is TGTGCCAGCAGGGCGGCGTACGAGCAGTACTTC. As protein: CASRAAYEQYF.

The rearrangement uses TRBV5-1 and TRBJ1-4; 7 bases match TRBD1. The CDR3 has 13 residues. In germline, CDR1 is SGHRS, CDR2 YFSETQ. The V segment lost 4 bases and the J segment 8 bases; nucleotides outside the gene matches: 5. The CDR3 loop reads CASSDRVGEKLFF. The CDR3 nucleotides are TGCGCCAGCAGCGACAGGGTAGGAGAAAAACTGTTTTTT.

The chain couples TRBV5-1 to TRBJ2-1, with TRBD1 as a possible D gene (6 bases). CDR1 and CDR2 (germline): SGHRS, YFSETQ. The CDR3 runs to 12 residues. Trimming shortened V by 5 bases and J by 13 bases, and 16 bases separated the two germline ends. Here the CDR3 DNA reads TGCGCCAGCAGGAACTCACAGGGCGCCCAGTTCTTC. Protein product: CASRNSQGAQFF.

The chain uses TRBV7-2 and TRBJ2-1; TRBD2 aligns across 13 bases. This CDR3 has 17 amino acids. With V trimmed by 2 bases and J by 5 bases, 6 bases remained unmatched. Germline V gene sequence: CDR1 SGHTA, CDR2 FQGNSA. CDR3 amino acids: CASSLRTSGSFHNEQFF. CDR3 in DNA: TGTGCCAGCAGCTTAAGGACTAGCGGGAGTTTCCACAATGAGCAGTTCTTC.

CDR3 residues: CASSLATRQPQHF. In nucleotides, the CDR3 is TGTGCCAGCAGCTTAGCCACTCGTCAGCCCCAGCATTTT. J is TRBJ1-5 and V is TRBV7-8; D gene ambiguous. Germline V gene lookup returns CDR1 SGHVS and CDR2 FQNEAQ. The V end was cut by 0 bases, the J end by 6 bases, with 6 bases between. This CDR3 region has 13 residues. Full variable domain (rest looked up from reference TRBV7-8 and TRBJ1-5): GAGVSQSPRYKVAKRGQDVALRCDPISGHVSLFWYQQALGQGPEFLTYFQNEAQLDKSGLPSDRFFAERPEGSVSTLKIQRTQQEDSAVYLCASSLATRQPQHFGDGTRLSIL.

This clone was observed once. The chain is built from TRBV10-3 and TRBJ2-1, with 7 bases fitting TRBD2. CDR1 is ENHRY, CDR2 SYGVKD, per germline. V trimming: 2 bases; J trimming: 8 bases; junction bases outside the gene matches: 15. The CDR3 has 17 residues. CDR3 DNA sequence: TGTGCCATCAGTGAGGGACTCGGCGGCGGGAGTTCGGATGAGCAGTTCTTC. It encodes CAISEGLGGGSSDEQFF.

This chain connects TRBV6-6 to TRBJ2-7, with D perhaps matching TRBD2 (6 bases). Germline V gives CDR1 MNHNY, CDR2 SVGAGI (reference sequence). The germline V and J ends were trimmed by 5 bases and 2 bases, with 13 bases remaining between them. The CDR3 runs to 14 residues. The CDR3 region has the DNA TGTGCCAGCAGTCTGGGACGGACTACCTACGAGCAGTACTTC. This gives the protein CASSLGRTTYEQYF.